This TCR beta chain stems from a study of CD4 T cells in relation to SARS-CoV-2 and coronaviruses. Overall study: ViraFEST: roughly 10-day antigen culture of PBMCs, then TCR beta CDR3 sequencing. Study-level findings and limits: Roughly 65% of donors had memory CD4+ clonotypes crossrecognizing SARS-CoV-2 and common cold coronavirus spike.

The CDR3 extends over 13 amino acids. Germline V CDR1 and CDR2: LNHDA, SQIVND (reference sequence). V was trimmed by 5 bases and J by 5 bases, leaving 12 bases between them. A remark on this clone: The antigen is undetermined.

The data were produced by immunoSEQ multiplex PCR, yet TCRdb's version contains in-frame clones alone and is incomplete. The repertoire has just over 15,000 clones, around four fifths of them found once; the top ten carry roughly a quarter. CD4+ T cells from unexposed donors were obtained before the COVID-19 pandemic (2011-2018). The cells were cultured for about ten days before CD4+ T cells were isolated. The rearrangement joins TRBV19 to TRBJ1-2; D is uncertain. The sequence derives from a human donor in good health. Source material: CD4+ T cells from PBMCs, cultured in vitro. In nucleotides, the CDR3 is TGTGCCAGTAGTGGTACCGGCCTATATGGCTACACCTTC. Amino acids: CASSGTGLYGYTF. Full variable domain (remainder filled in from reference TRBV19 and TRBJ1-2): DGGITQSPKYLFRKEGQNVTLSCEQNLNHDAMYWYRQDPGQGLRLIYYSQIVNDFQKGDIAEGYSVSREKKESFPLTVTSAQKNPTAFYLCASSGTGLYGYTFGSGTRLTVV.